The present TCR beta chain was sequenced within a study of T cell repertoires in cytomegalovirus infection. Study-level information: Indications came from public TCR beta signatures; they pointed to CMV infection and to a matching HLA type.

Findings and caveats of the study: HLA-C-restricted CMV clonotypes gave the most frequent clonotype in two of eight donors. Using cumulative public TCR beta family frequency, the authors identified those who carried CMV together with the relevant HLA.

Germline assignment: CDR1 MNHEY and CDR2 SVGEGT. The ends were cut back, 7 bases at V and 3 bases at J, with 16 bases in the middle. CDR3 size: 15 residues. In the case of this clonotype: The antigen is unknown.

MiXCR, run by TCRdb on the reads, gives a single entry per CDR3 protein. There are about 770,000 distinct CDR3 sequences in the sample; about 27% occur only once, and under 15% lies in the top ten. The source is a human donor in good health (CMV status not recorded). Some clones in this sample may be carry-over from other donors' samples. Material: cultured CD8+ T cells from PBMCs, obtained from culture after CMV antigen stimulation. The chain joins TRBV6-2 or TRBV6-3 to TRBJ2-1; the D gene could be TRBD1 or TRBD2 (5 bases each). The CDR3 here is CASNSAGTVYNEQFF. The CDR3 DNA is TGTGCCAGCAACTCAGCCGGGACCGTCTACAATGAGCAGTTCTTC.